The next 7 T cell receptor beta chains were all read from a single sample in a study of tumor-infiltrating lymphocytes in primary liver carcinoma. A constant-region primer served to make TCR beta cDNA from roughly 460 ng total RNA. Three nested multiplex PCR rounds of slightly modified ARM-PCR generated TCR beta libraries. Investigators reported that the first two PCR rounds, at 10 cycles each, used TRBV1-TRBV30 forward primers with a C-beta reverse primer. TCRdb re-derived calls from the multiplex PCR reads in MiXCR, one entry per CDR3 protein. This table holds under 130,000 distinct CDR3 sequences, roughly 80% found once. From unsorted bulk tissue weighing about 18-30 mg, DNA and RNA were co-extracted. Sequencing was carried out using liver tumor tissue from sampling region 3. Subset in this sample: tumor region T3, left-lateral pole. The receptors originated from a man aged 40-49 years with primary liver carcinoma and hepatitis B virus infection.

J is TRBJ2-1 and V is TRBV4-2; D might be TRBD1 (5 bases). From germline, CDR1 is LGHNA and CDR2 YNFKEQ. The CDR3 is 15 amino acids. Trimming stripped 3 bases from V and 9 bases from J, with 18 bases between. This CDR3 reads CASSHDFGHRIEQFF. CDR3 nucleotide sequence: TGTGCCAGCAGCCATGATTTCGGACATAGAATTGAGCAGTTCTTC.

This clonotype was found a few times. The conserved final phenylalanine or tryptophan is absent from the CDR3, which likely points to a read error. The DNA of the CDR3 is TGTGCCAGCAGTCGGGACGTTGGGCAAGAAACCCAGTACCTC. Its translation is CASSRDVGQETQYL. The chain links TRBV28 to TRBJ2-5; TRBD1 or TRBD2 may be the D gene (5 bases each). The CDR3 sequence is 14 residues long. The germline V gene has CDR1 MDHEN and CDR2 SYDVKM.

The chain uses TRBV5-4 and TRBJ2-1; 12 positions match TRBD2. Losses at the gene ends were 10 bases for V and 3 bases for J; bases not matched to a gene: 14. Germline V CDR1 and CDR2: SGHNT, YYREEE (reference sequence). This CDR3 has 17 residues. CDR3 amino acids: CADSLGPGLAGYNEQFF. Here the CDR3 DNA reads TGTGCCGACAGCTTGGGGCCGGGACTAGCGGGCTACAATGAGCAGTTCTTC.

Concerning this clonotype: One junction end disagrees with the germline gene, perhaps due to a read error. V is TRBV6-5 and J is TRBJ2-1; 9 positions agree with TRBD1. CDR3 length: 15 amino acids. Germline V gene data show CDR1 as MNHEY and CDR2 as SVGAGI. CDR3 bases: TGTGCCAGCACCCTCCTGGGACAGGGTGGCAATGAGCAGTTTTTC. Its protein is CASTLLGQGGNEQFF.

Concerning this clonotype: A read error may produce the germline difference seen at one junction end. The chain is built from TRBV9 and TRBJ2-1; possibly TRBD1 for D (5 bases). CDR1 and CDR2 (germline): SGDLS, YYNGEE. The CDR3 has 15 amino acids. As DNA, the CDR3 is TGTGCCAGCAGCGCCCGACTGGGGCGCTACAATGAGCAATTCTTC. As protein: CASSARLGRYNEQFF. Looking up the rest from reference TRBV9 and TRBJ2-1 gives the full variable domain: DSGVTQTPKHLITATGQRVTLRCSPRSGDLSVYWYQQSLDQGLQFLIQYYNGEERAKGNILERFSAQQFPDLHSELNLSSLELGDSALYFCASSARLGRYNEQFFGPGTRLTVL.

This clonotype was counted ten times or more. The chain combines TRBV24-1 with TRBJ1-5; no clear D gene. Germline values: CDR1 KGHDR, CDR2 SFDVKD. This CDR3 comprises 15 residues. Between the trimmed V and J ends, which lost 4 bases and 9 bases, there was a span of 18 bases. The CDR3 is CATSDASGGWGPQHF. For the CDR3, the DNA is TGTGCCACCAGTGACGCCTCTGGCGGCTGGGGGCCCCAGCATTTT.

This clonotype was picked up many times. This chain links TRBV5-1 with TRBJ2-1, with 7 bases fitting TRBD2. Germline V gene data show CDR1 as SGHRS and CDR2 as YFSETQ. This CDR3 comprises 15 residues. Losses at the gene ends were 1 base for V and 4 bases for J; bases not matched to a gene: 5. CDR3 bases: TGCGCCAGCAGCTTGTCTGCGGGGGTATACAATGAGCAGTTCTTC. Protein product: CASSLSAGVYNEQFF.